This T cell receptor beta chain was sequenced in a study of control samples from healthy donors and cancer patients. Germline trimming cut 0 bases from V and 4 bases from J; bases unmatched to any gene: 6. The CDR3 is 16 residues long. CDR1 is MNHNS, CDR2 SASEGT, per germline. This table comes from immunoSEQ multiplex PCR, and its TCRdb copy is limited to in-frame clones, with some not included. The sample includes about 150,000 clones, roughly 93% of them seen just once. The specimen sequenced was blood. This chain connects TRBV6-1 to TRBJ2-3, with TRBD2 identical over 8 bases. This clonotype was obtained from a man in his fifties or sixties in good health. The CDR3 sequence: CASSEAAGAAPDTQYF. The DNA of the CDR3 is TGTGCCAGCAGTGAAGCAGCGGGAGCGGCCCCAGATACGCAGTATTTT.